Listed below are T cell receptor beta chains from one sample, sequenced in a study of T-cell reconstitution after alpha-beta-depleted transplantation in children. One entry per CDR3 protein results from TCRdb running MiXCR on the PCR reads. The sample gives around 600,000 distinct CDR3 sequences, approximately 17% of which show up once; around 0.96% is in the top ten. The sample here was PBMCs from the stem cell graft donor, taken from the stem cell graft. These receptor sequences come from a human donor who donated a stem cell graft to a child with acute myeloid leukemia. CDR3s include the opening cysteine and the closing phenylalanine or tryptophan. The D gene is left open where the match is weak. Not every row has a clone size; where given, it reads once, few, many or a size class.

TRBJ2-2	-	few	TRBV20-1	TGCAGTGCTAGTAGACAGGACACCGGGGAGCTGTTTTTT	CSASRQDTGELFF
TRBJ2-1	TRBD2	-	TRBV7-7	TGTGCCAGCAGCTTACTAGCGGGGACGTCTTGGAATGAGCAGTTCTTC	CASSLLAGTSWNEQFF
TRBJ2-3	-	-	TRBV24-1	TGTGCCACCAGTGAGCGTCTGGGGGGGCCAGATACGCAGTATTTT	CATSERLGGPDTQYF
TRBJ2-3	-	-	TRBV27	TGTGCCAGCAGTTTAGGGATTTCAGATCCCACAGATACGCAGTATTTT	CASSLGISDPTDTQYF
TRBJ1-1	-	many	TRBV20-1	TGCAGTGCTAGAGACCTACGTCTGACAGTGAACACTGAAGCTTTCTTT	CSARDLRLTVNTEAFF
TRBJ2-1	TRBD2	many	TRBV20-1	TGCAGTGCTCTCGGGACTAGCGGGGGCCACTCCTACAATGAGCAGTTCTTC	CSALGTSGGHSYNEQFF
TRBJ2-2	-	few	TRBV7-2	TGTGCCAGCAGCCCAGGGACAATAAACGGGGAGCTGTTTTTT	CASSPGTINGELFF
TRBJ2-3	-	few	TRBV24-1	TGTGCCACCAGTGATTTGGGACACGGAGTCACAGATACGCAGTATTTT	CATSDLGHGVTDTQYF
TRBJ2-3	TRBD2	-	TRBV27	TGTGCCAGCTGGGGGGGTGGAGATACGCAGTATTTT	CASWGGGDTQYF
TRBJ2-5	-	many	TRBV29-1	TGCAGCGTTGATTACCTGGGAGAGACCCAGTACTTC	CSVDYLGETQYF
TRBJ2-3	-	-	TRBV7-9	TGTGCCAGCAGCTTACCGGGCCCAGATACGCAGTATTTT	CASSLPGPDTQYF
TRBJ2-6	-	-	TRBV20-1	TGCAGTGCTAGAGATGCCGGGCAGGGTATCTTCTCTGGGGCCAACGTCCTGACTTTC	CSARDAGQGIFSGANVLTF
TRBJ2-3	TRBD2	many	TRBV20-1	TGCAGTGCTAGACCCATAGCGGGGGCAGATACGCAGTATTTT	CSARPIAGADTQYF
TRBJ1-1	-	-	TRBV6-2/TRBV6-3	TGTGCCAGCAGTTACGCGTCCCGAACGGGGGAAGCTTTCTTT	CASSYASRTGEAFF
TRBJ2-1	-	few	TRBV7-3	TGTGCCAGCCTTGGGGGGCCACCGGGGAATGAGCAGTTCTTC	CASLGGPPGNEQFF
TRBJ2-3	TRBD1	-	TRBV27	TGTGCCAGCAGTTGGCGACAGGGGCCCACAGATACGCAGTATTTT	CASSWRQGPTDTQYF
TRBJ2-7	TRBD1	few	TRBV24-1	TGTGCCACCACGTATAACCGGGACAGGGGACCCTACGAGCAGTACTTC	CATTYNRDRGPYEQYF